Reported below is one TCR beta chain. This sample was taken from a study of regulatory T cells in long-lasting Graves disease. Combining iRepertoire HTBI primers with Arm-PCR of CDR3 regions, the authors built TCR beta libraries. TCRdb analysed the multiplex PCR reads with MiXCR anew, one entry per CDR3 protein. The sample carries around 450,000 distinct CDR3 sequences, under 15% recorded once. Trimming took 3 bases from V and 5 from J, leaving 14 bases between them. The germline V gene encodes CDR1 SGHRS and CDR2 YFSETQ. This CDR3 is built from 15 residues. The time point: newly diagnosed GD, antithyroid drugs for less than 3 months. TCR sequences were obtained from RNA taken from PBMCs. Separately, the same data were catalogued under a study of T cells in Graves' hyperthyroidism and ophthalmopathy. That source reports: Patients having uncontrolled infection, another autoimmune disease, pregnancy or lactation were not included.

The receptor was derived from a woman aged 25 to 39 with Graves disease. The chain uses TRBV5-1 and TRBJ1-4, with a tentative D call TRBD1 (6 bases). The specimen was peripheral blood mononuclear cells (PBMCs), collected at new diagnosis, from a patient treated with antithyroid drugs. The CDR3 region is CASSSPDSLNEKLFF. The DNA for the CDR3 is TGCGCCAGCAGCTCCCCGGACAGCCTAAATGAAAAACTGTTTTTT. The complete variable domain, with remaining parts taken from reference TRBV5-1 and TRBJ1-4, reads KAGVTQTPRYLIKTRGQQVTLSCSPISGHRSVSWYQQTPGQGLQFLFEYFSETQRNKGNFPGRFSGRQFSNSRSEMNVSTLELGDSALYLCASSSPDSLNEKLFFGSGTQLSVL.